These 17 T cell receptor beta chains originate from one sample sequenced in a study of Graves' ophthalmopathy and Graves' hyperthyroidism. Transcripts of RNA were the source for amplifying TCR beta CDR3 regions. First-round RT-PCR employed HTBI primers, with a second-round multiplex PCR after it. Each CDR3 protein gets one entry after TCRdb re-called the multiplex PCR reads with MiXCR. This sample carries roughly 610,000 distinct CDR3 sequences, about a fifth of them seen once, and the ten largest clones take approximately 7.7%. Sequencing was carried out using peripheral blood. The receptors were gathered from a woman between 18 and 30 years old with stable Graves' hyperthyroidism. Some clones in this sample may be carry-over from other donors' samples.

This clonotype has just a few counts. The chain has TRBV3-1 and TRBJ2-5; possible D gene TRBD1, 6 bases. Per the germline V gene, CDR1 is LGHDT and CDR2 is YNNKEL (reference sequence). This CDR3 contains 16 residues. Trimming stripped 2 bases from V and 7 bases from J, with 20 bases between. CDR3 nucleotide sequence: TGTGCCAGCAGCCAATACCCCGGGACACCCTCGGGGACCCAGTACTTC. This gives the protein CASSQYPGTPSGTQYF.

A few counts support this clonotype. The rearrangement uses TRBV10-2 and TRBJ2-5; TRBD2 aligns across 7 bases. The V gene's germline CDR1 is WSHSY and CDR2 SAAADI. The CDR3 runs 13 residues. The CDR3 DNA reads TGCGCGTCCCGGGACTACCTTAAAGAGACCCAGTACTTC. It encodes CASRDYLKETQYF.

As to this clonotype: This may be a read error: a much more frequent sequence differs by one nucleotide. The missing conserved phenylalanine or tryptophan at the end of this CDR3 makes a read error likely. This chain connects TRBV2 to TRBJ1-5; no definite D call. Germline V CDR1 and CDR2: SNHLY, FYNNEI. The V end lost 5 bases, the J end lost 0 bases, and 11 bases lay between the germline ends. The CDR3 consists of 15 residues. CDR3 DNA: TGTGCCAGCAGTTGGGAGTCTTATAGCAATCAGCCCCAGCATTTG. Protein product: CASSWESYSNQPQHL.

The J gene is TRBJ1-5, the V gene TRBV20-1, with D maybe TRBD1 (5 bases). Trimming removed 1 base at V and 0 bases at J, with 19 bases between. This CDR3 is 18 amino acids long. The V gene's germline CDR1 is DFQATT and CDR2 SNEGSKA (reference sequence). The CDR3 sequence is CSARGGNWGSHSNQPQHF. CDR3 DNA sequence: TGCAGTGCTAGAGGGGGGAATTGGGGATCTCATAGCAATCAGCCCCAGCATTTT.

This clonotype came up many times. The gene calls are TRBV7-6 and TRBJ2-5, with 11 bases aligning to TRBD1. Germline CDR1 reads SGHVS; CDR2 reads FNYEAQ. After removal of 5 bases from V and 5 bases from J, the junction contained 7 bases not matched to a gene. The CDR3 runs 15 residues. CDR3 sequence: CASSTGTGGFETQYF. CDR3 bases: TGTGCCAGCAGCACAGGGACAGGGGGGTTTGAGACCCAGTACTTC.

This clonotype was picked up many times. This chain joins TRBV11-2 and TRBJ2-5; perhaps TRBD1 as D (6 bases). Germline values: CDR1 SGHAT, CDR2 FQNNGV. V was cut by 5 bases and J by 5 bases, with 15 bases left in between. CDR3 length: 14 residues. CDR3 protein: CASSARVTGETQYF. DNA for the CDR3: TGTGCCAGCAGCGCAAGAGTTACAGGGGAGACCCAGTACTTC. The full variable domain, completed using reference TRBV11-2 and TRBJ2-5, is EAGVAQSPRYKIIEKRQSVAFWCNPISGHATLYWYQQILGQGPKLLIQFQNNGVVDDSQLPKDRFSAERLKGVDSTLKIQPAKLEDSAVYLCASSARVTGETQYFGPGTRLLVL.

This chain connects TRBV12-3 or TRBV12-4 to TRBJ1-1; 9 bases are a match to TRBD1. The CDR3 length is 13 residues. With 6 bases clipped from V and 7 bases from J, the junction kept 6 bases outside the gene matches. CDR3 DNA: TGTGCCAGCAGCCAGGGACAGGGTGTTGAAGCTTTCTTT. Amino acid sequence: CASSQGQGVEAFF.

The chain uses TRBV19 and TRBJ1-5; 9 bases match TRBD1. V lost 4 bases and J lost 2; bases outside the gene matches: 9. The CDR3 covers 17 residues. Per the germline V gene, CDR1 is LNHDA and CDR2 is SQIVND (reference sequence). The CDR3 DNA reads TGTGCCAGTAGTACAAAACAGGGGGCGCGAGGCAATCAGCCCCAGCATTTT. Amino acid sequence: CASSTKQGARGNQPQHF.

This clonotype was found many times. The CDR3 sequence is CASSEASGGRETQYF. The CDR3 DNA follows: TGTGCCAGCAGCGAGGCTAGCGGGGGTAGGGAGACCCAGTACTTC. The chain has TRBV13 and TRBJ2-5, with 10 bases matching TRBD2. CDR1 is PRHDT, CDR2 FYEKMQ, per germline (reference sequence). Trimming removed 5 bases from V and 5 bases from J; junction bases left unmatched: 8. The CDR3 spans 15 residues.

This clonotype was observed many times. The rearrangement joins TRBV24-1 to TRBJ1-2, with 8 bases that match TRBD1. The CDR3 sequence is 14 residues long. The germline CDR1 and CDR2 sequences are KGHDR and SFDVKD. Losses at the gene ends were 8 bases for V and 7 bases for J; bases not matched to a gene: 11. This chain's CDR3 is CATTVLQGVGGYTF. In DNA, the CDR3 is TGTGCCACCACCGTACTACAGGGGGTGGGTGGCTACACCTTC.

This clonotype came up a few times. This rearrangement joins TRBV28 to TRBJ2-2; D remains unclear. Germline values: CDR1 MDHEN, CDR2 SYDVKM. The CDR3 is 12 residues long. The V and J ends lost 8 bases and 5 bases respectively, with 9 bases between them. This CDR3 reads CASGLITGELFF. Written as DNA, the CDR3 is TGTGCCAGCGGGTTAATTACCGGGGAGCTGTTTTTT.

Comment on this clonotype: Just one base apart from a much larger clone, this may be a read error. The CDR3 loop is CASRLTTASDYGYSF. For the CDR3, the DNA is TGTGCCAGCAGGCTTACGACAGCCTCGGATTATGGCTACTCCTTC. The chain employs TRBV6-1 and TRBJ1-2; D perhaps matches TRBD1 (5 bases). The CDR3 sequence is 15 residues long. Germline values: CDR1 MNHNS, CDR2 SASEGT.

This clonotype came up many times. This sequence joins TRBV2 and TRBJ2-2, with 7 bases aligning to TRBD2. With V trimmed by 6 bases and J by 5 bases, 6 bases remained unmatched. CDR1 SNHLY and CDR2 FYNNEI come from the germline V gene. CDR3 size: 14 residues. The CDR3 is CASSRDYLTGELFF. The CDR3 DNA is TGTGCCAGCAGCAGGGACTACCTTACCGGGGAGCTGTTTTTT.

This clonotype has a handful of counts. As DNA, the CDR3 is TGTGCCTGGGATACAGGGACCTATGGCTACACCTTC. Translated, it gives CAWDTGTYGYTF. V and J are TRBV30 and TRBJ1-2, with D tentatively TRBD1 (6 bases). Trimming took off 5 bases at V and 4 bases at J, with 11 bases between the two ends. The CDR3 extends over 12 amino acids. The V gene's germline CDR1 is GTSNPN and CDR2 SVGIG (reference sequence).

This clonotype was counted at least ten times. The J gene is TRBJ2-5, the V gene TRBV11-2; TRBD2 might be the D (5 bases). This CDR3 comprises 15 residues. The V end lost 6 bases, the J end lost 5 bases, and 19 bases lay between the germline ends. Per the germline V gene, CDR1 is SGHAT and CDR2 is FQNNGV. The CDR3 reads CASSFSKVATETQYF. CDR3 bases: TGTGCCAGCAGTTTTAGTAAAGTAGCGACGGAGACCCAGTACTTC.

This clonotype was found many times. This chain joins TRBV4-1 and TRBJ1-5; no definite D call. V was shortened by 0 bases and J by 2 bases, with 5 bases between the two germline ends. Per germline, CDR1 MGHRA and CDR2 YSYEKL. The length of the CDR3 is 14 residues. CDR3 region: CASSQEQRNQPQHF. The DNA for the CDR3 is TGCGCCAGCAGCCAAGAACAGCGCAATCAGCCCCAGCATTTT.

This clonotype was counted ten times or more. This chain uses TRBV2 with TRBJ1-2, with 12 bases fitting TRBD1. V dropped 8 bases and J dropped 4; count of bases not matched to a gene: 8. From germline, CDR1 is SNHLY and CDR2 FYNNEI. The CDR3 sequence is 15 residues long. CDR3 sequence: CASVRDRGPGYGYTF. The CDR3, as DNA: TGTGCCAGCGTCCGGGACAGGGGGCCAGGCTATGGCTACACCTTC.